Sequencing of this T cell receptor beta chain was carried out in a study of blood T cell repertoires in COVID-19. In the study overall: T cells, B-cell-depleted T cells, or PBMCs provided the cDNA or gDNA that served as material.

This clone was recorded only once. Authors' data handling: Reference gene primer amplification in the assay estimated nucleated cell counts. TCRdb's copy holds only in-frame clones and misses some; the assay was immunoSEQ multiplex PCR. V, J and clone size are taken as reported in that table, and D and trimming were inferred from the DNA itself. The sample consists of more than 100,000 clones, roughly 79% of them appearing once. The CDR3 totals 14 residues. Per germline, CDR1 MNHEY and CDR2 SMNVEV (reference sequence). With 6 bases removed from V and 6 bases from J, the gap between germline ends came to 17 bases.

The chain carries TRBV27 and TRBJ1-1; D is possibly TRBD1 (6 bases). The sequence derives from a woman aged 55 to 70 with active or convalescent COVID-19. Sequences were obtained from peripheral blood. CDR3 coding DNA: TGTGCCAGCAGGCAACAGGGTCTCTTGGCTGAAGCTTTCTTT. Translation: CASRQQGLLAEAFF.